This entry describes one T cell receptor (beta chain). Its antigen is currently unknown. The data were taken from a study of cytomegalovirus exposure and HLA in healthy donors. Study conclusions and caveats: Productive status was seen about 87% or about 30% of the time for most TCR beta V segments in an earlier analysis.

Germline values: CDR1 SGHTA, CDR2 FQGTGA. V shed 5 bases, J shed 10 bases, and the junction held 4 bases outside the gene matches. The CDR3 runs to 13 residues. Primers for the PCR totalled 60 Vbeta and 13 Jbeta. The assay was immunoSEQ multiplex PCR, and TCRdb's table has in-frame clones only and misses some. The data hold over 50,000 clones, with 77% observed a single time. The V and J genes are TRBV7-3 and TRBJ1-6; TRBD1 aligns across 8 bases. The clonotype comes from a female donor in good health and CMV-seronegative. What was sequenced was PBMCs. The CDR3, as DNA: TGTGCCAGCAGCACCGACAGGGGATCACCCCTCCACTTT. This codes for CASSTDRGSPLHF.